This T cell receptor (beta chain) was captured in a study of T cells in Graves' hyperthyroidism and ophthalmopathy. Study outcomes and limitations: Ophthalmopathy was predicted by the model a median of approximately 6 months ahead of onset.

Stable disease denoted Graves' hyperthyroidism without ophthalmopathy progression within 18 months. Patients having uncontrolled infection, another autoimmune disease, pregnancy or lactation were not included. Out of approximately 9.9 ml of fresh peripheral blood came the PBMCs. This CDR3 is 15 amino acids long. Trimming pared 3 bases from V and 1 base from J, leaving 11 bases between. Germline loops: CDR1 SGDLS, CDR2 YYNGEE. It was RNA transcripts that yielded the amplified TCR beta CDR3 regions. TCR CDR3 regions were first amplified by RT-PCR with HTBI primers. From the multiplex PCR reads, TCRdb called clonotypes with MiXCR, one entry per CDR3 protein. In the table there are approximately 420,000 distinct CDR3 sequences, 15% of which are singletons. This clonotype was observed a few times. Its antigen is not known.

The TCR comes from a woman aged 25 to 39 with Graves' hyperthyroidism. The source material was blood. The V and J genes are TRBV9 and TRBJ1-5; weak D call: TRBD1 (6 bases). The CDR3: CASSERGLSNQPQHF. In nucleotides, the CDR3 is TGTGCCAGCAGCGAAAGGGGGTTGAGCAATCAGCCCCAGCATTTT.